The 30 T cell receptor beta chains given below trace back to one sample, sequenced in a study of neurological immune-mediated disorders. TCRdb re-derived calls from the 5' RACE reads in MiXCR, one entry per CDR3 protein. The data contain 20,000 to 25,000 distinct CDR3 sequences, around 14% of them seen just once; the ten biggest clones take up roughly 15%. The sequenced material came from PBMCs. These receptor sequences come from a female donor with HTLV-1-associated myelopathy (HAM/TSP).

The rearrangement links TRBV5-6 to TRBJ1-1; D remains ambiguous. The CDR3 runs to 15 residues. Germline lookup yields CDR1 SGHDT and CDR2 YYEEEE. V shed 1 base and J shed 6 bases, with 16 bases lying between them. CDR3 nucleotides: TGTGCCAGCAGCTTGATTTCTTCGGACGGCTCTGAAGCTTTCTTT. Protein sequence: CASSLISSDGSEAFF.

This clonotype was seen ten or more times. The J gene is TRBJ2-1, the V gene TRBV5-1; TRBD1 aligns across 7 bases. The V gene's germline CDR1 is SGHRS and CDR2 YFSETQ. The CDR3 covers 14 residues. V lost 0 bases to trimming and J lost 4 bases; unmatched junction nucleotides: 1. In DNA form, the CDR3 reads TGCGCCAGCAGCTTGGGGGACAGTTACAATGAGCAGTTCTTC. Its protein is CASSLGDSYNEQFF.

This clonotype was found a few times. The rearrangement links TRBV2 to TRBJ2-2; weak D call: TRBD1 (6 bases). The CDR3 length is 17 residues. V was shortened by 1 base and J by 0 bases, with 12 bases between the two germline ends. Germline lookup yields CDR1 SNHLY and CDR2 FYNNEI. The CDR3, as DNA: TGTGCCAGCAGTGAAGACCGAAGGACAGCGAACACCGGGGAGCTGTTTTTT. Translated, it gives CASSEDRRTANTGELFF. The full variable domain, in which reference TRBV2 and TRBJ2-2 provide the parts outside the CDR3, is EPEVTQTPSHQVTQMGQEVILRCVPISNHLYFYWYRQILGQKVEFLVSFYNNEISEKSEIFDDQFSVERPDGSNFTLKIRSTKLEDSAMYFCASSEDRRTANTGELFFGEGSRLTVL.

This clonotype was recorded many times. The chain is built from TRBV7-9 and TRBJ1-1; TRBD1 is a possible D gene (6 bases). The germline gives CDR1 SEHNR, CDR2 FQNEAQ (reference sequence). The germline V and J ends were trimmed by 5 bases and 8 bases, with 15 bases remaining between them. This CDR3 has 13 residues. The CDR3 DNA reads TGTGCCAGCAGCCCTAACAGGGCCCTAGAAGCTTTCTTT. The encoded protein is CASSPNRALEAFF.

In its sample, this clonotype was seen a few times. The chain links TRBV27 to TRBJ2-7; D is unresolved. CDR1 MNHEY and CDR2 SMNVEV come from the germline V gene (reference sequence). This CDR3 comprises 14 residues. V lost 3 bases, J lost 5 bases, and 14 bases lay in between. CDR3 sequence (DNA): TGTGCCAGCAGTTTTGTAGGGCCTCTGGACGAGCAGTACTTC. Residues: CASSFVGPLDEQYF.

Many counts were recorded for this clonotype. The chain has TRBV30 and TRBJ2-7; 8 bases map to TRBD1. V was clipped by 5 bases and J by 3 bases; unmatched bases: 9. The CDR3 is made up of 14 amino acids. The germline CDR1 and CDR2 sequences are GTSNPN and SVGIG (reference sequence). The CDR3 sequence is CAWADGTGDYEQYF. DNA for the CDR3: TGTGCCTGGGCCGATGGGACAGGCGACTACGAGCAGTACTTC. Complete variable domain (other parts from reference TRBV30 and TRBJ2-7): SQTIHQWPATLVQPVGSPLSLECTVEGTSNPNLYWYRQAAGRGLQLLFYSVGIGQISSEVPQNLSASRPQDRQFILSSKKLLLSDSGFYLCAWADGTGDYEQYFGPGTRLTVT.

This clonotype was observed many times. The chain links TRBV20-1 to TRBJ1-3; no firm D call. Germline V gene data show CDR1 as DFQATT and CDR2 as SNEGSKA (reference sequence). Trimming took 6 bases from V and 7 from J, leaving 16 bases between them. The CDR3 runs to 13 residues. CDR3 DNA: TGCAGTGCCCAGCCCCCACAAGCCAACACCATATATTTT. It is translated as CSAQPPQANTIYF.

The table lists this clonotype with many counts. V is TRBV15 and J is TRBJ2-1, with 11 bases matching TRBD2. The ends lost 1 base at V and 7 bases at J; junction bases unmatched: 9. The CDR3 totals 17 residues. The germline CDR1 and CDR2 sequences are LNHNV and YYDKDF (reference sequence). The CDR3 here is CATSRGGGLAGGNEQFF. As DNA, the CDR3 is TGTGCCACCAGCAGAGGAGGAGGGCTAGCGGGAGGAAATGAGCAGTTCTTC. The variable domain in full, completed from reference TRBV15 and TRBJ2-1, reads DAMVIQNPRYQVTQFGKPVTLSCSQTLNHNVMYWYQQKSSQAPKLLFHYYDKDFNNEADTPDNFQSRRPNTSFCFLDIRSPGLGDTAMYLCATSRGGGLAGGNEQFFGPGTRLTVL.

The sample holds many counts of this clonotype. The chain employs TRBV2 and TRBJ1-1; no clear D. This CDR3 is 15 amino acids long. Looked up from germline, CDR1 is SNHLY and CDR2 is FYNNEI. Trimming took off 2 bases at V and 6 bases at J, with 16 bases between the two ends. The CDR3, as DNA: TGTGCCAGCAGTGAACCCGCCCTACTAGCTCCTGAAGCTTTCTTT. As protein: CASSEPALLAPEAFF.

By share of the sample, this clonotype is medium-sized. The chain links TRBV20-1 to TRBJ2-5; 9 bases align to TRBD2. V lost 0 bases to trimming and J lost 5 bases; unmatched junction nucleotides: 7. The germline CDR1 and CDR2 sequences are DFQATT and SNEGSKA (reference sequence). The CDR3 has 15 residues. DNA of the CDR3: TGCAGTGCTAGAGATGGGAGCGGGAGGATGGAGACCCAGTACTTC. It codes for CSARDGSGRMETQYF.

This clonotype was detected ten times or more. The chain joins TRBV20-1 to TRBJ2-5; tentatively, D is TRBD1 or TRBD2 (5 bases each). CDR1 is DFQATT and CDR2 is SNEGSKA in the germline V gene (reference sequence). Trimming took 3 bases from V and 7 from J, leaving 15 bases between them. The CDR3 runs to 13 residues. CDR3 in DNA: TGCAGTGCTAGGGGGGTACAGGTGGGGACCCAGTACTTC. Translated: CSARGVQVGTQYF.

The sample holds many counts of this clonotype. The rearrangement joins TRBV16 to TRBJ1-5, with TRBD1 matching over 8 bases. CDR3 length: 15 amino acids. J was trimmed by 1 base and V by 5 bases; bases with no gene match: 4. Germline V gives CDR1 KGHSY, CDR2 FQNENV. The CDR3 protein is CASSSDRGSNQPQHF. CDR3 nucleotides: TGTGCCAGCAGCTCTGACAGGGGCAGCAATCAGCCCCAGCATTTT.

This clonotype was counted at least ten times. The rearrangement links TRBV14 to TRBJ1-4; D is unresolved. The V end lost 1 base, the J end lost 4 bases, and 7 bases lay between the germline ends. Germline CDR1 reads SGHDN; CDR2 reads FVKESK. The CDR3 runs 14 residues. The CDR3 nucleotides read TGTGCCAGCAGCCAAGGGCAGTATAATGAAAAACTGTTTTTT. Translated, it gives CASSQGQYNEKLFF.

V usage is TRBV20-1 and J usage is TRBJ2-3, with D possibly matching TRBD2 (6 bases). V lost 2 bases and J lost 5, with 20 bases in between. Germline values: CDR1 DFQATT, CDR2 SNEGSKA (reference sequence). The CDR3 is 16 amino acids. CDR3 DNA: TGCAGTGCTAGACCACTTTGGGACTCCTCGGGAGATACGCAGTATTTT. Protein sequence: CSARPLWDSSGDTQYF.

V usage is TRBV5-1 and J usage is TRBJ2-5; tentatively, D is TRBD1 (5 bases). V was clipped by 9 bases and J by 1 base, with 16 bases between them. CDR3 length: 14 residues. Germline V CDR1 and CDR2: SGHRS, YFSETQ. The CDR3 sequence: CATRPGSPQETQYF. The CDR3 nucleotides are TGCGCCACCAGGCCAGGGTCTCCCCAAGAGACCCAGTACTTC.

Many counts were recorded for this clonotype. This chain joins TRBV7-8 and TRBJ2-1; 7 nucleotides line up with TRBD2. Unmatched junction bases numbered 5, after V lost 1 base and J lost 8 bases. The germline CDR1 and CDR2 sequences are SGHVS and FQNEAQ. The CDR3 is made up of 14 amino acids. CDR3 bases: TGTGCCAGCAGCTTAGTTCCGGGGAGGGATGAGCAGTTCTTC. Encoded protein: CASSLVPGRDEQFF. Using reference TRBV7-8 and TRBJ2-1 for the parts outside the CDR3, the full variable domain is GAGVSQSPRYKVAKRGQDVALRCDPISGHVSLFWYQQALGQGPEFLTYFQNEAQLDKSGLPSDRFFAERPEGSVSTLKIQRTQQEDSAVYLCASSLVPGRDEQFFGPGTRLTVL.

Ten or more counts support this clonotype. The V and J genes are TRBV20-1 and TRBJ1-1, with a possible D match to TRBD1 (5 bases). This CDR3 contains 13 residues. Germline V gene data show CDR1 as DFQATT and CDR2 as SNEGSKA (reference sequence). The V end was cut by 5 bases, the J end by 4 bases, with 14 bases between. Written as DNA, the CDR3 is TGCAGTGCTTGGTCCCCGGGGGGCACTGAAGCTTTCTTT. This encodes CSAWSPGGTEAFF.

At least ten counts were recorded for this clonotype. V is TRBV5-1 and J is TRBJ1-2; 7 bases line up with TRBD1. Germline V lookup: CDR1 SGHRS, CDR2 YFSETQ. The CDR3 is made up of 17 amino acids. V gave up 3 bases and J gave up 5 bases; unmatched junction bases: 16. The CDR3 loop is CASSSTTGAYNSYGYTF. CDR3 nucleotide sequence: TGCGCCAGCAGCTCGACCACAGGGGCTTACAACTCTTATGGCTACACCTTC. The full variable domain, rest sourced from reference TRBV5-1 and TRBJ1-2, is KAGVTQTPRYLIKTRGQQVTLSCSPISGHRSVSWYQQTPGQGLQFLFEYFSETQRNKGNFPGRFSGRQFSNSRSEMNVSTLELGDSALYLCASSSTTGAYNSYGYTFGSGTRLTVV.

V and J are TRBV20-1 and TRBJ2-5; D not resolved. Trimming shortened V by 4 bases and J by 11 bases, and 14 bases separated the two germline ends. The germline CDR1 and CDR2 sequences are DFQATT and SNEGSKA (reference sequence). The CDR3 totals 11 residues. CDR3 loop: CSATPQLAQYF. Here the CDR3 DNA reads TGCAGTGCTACACCACAGTTGGCACAGTACTTC.

This clonotype was detected many times. This chain connects TRBV7-9 to TRBJ1-1; TRBD1 aligns across 10 bases. Germline assignment: CDR1 SEHNR and CDR2 FQNEAQ (reference sequence). The V and J ends lost 5 bases and 1 base, in that order; junction bases with no gene match: 7. This CDR3 is 16 amino acids long. The chain's CDR3 is CASSPDRGRGNTEAFF. In DNA, the CDR3 is TGTGCCAGCAGCCCAGACAGGGGGCGGGGGAACACTGAAGCTTTCTTT.

This clonotype showed up just once. The chain combines TRBV20-1 with TRBJ2-1; perhaps TRBD2 as D (5 bases). The CDR3 extends over 11 amino acids. Trimming cost V 3 bases and J 5 bases, with 5 bases left between them. Germline CDR1 is DFQATT and CDR2 is SNEGSKA (reference sequence). CDR3 protein: CSASGNNEQFF. Written as DNA, the CDR3 is TGCAGTGCTAGCGGGAACAATGAGCAGTTCTTC.

This clonotype was seen at least ten times. The V call is TRBV10-3, the J call TRBJ1-1; no definite D call. Germline CDR1 ENHRY, CDR2 SYGVKD. V was trimmed by 0 bases and J by 0 bases, leaving 5 bases between them. The CDR3 sequence is 14 residues long. The CDR3 nucleotides are TGTGCCATCAGTGAGTCGGTCCTGAACACTGAAGCTTTCTTT. Amino acid sequence: CAISESVLNTEAFF.

The table lists this clonotype with many counts. The V call is TRBV20-1, the J call TRBJ2-5, with D perhaps assigned TRBD1 or TRBD2 (6 bases each). The CDR3 loop spans 14 amino acids. Trimming left V 1 base short and J 5 bases short, with 14 bases between. Germline assignment: CDR1 DFQATT and CDR2 SNEGSKA (reference sequence). DNA of the CDR3: TGCAGTGCTAGAGGAGCTGGGGGGCGTGAGACCCAGTACTTC. Protein product: CSARGAGGRETQYF.

This chain links TRBV12-5 with TRBJ2-2; D is unclear. Germline V CDR1 and CDR2: LGHNT, FRNRAP. Trimming removed 2 bases from V and 0 bases from J, with 4 bases in between. This CDR3 region has 14 residues. Here the CDR3 DNA reads TGTGCTAGTGGTTTGCCCCCGAACACCGGGGAGCTGTTTTTT. Amino acids: CASGLPPNTGELFF.

The chain couples TRBV20-1 to TRBJ1-1; D not resolved. The CDR3 sequence is 13 residues long. Germline V gene sequence: CDR1 DFQATT, CDR2 SNEGSKA (reference sequence). Between the trimmed V and J ends, which lost 3 bases and 6 bases, there was a span of 14 bases. The CDR3 sequence: CSASVPGRAEAFF. In DNA form, the CDR3 reads TGCAGTGCTAGTGTTCCGGGGAGGGCTGAAGCTTTCTTT.

This clonotype has a count of ten or more. V is TRBV20-1 and J is TRBJ2-1, with 8 bases identical to TRBD1. The CDR3 contains 16 residues. From germline, CDR1 is DFQATT and CDR2 SNEGSKA (reference sequence). J was trimmed by 4 bases and V by 0 bases; bases with no gene match: 8. CDR3 in amino acids: CSARDTGGRTYNEQFF. In DNA form, the CDR3 reads TGCAGTGCTAGAGATACAGGGGGACGGACTTACAATGAGCAGTTCTTC.

This clonotype was seen many times. This chain uses TRBV28 with TRBJ2-2; D is undetermined. Germline V CDR1 and CDR2: MDHEN, SYDVKM. Trimming cost V 6 bases and J 2 bases, with 4 bases left between them. The CDR3 runs to 12 residues. In nucleotides, the CDR3 is TGTGCCAGCAGACTAAACACCGGGGAGCTGTTTTTT. Its translation: CASRLNTGELFF.

This clonotype was observed at least ten times. This chain links TRBV20-1 with TRBJ2-2, with 7 bases aligning to TRBD1. The CDR3 loop spans 12 amino acids. Germline V CDR1 and CDR2: DFQATT, SNEGSKA (reference sequence). Trimming took 2 bases from V and 9 from J; bases not matched to a gene: 3. In DNA form, the CDR3 reads TGCAGTGCTAGAAAACAGGGGAGGGAGCTGTTTTTT. Translation gives CSARKQGRELFF.

In its sample, this clonotype was seen many times. The chain employs TRBV5-1 and TRBJ1-3; 7 positions match TRBD1. The CDR3 extends over 14 amino acids. The V gene end was trimmed by 4 bases and the J gene end by 1 base; junction bases not matched to a gene: 2. In germline, CDR1 is SGHRS, CDR2 YFSETQ. The CDR3 coding sequence is TGCGCCAGCAGCCTGACAGGGTCTGGAAACACCATATATTTT. Amino acids: CASSLTGSGNTIYF.

The rearrangement joins TRBV19 to TRBJ2-7; D perhaps matches TRBD2 (5 bases). The germline CDR1 and CDR2 sequences are LNHDA and SQIVND (reference sequence). V lost 8 bases, J lost 1 base, and 18 bases lay in between. CDR3 length: 15 residues. Written as DNA, the CDR3 is TGTGCCAGTGCTGCGAACGGGAACCCATCCTACGAGCAGTACTTC. It is translated as CASAANGNPSYEQYF.